The 30 T cell receptor beta chains presented below share a single source sample, sequenced in a study of shared clonotypes between healthy human individuals. Here immunoSEQ multiplex PCR was the method, and the copy in TCRdb shows in-frame clones only, minus some. The repertoire holds 2 million to 2.5 million clones, with approximately 94% as singletons. The sequencing input was naive CD4+ T cells sorted from blood. Subset denoted: CD45RA+ positively selected. The receptors shown here come from a young man in good health.

The genes are TRBV13 and TRBJ2-1, with 9 bases matching TRBD2. The V segment lost 3 bases and the J segment 0 bases; nucleotides outside the gene matches: 3. Looked up from germline, CDR1 is PRHDT and CDR2 is FYEKMQ (reference sequence). The CDR3 loop spans 16 amino acids. CDR3 DNA sequence: TGTGCCAGCAGCTTCGCGGGGGGGAGCTCCTACAATGAGCAGTTCTTC. Translation gives CASSFAGGSSYNEQFF.

The V gene is TRBV5-4, the J gene TRBJ2-1, with 9 bases matching TRBD2. Germline trimming cut 5 bases from V and 0 bases from J; bases unmatched to any gene: 6. The CDR3 extends over 16 amino acids. Per the germline V gene, CDR1 is SGHNT and CDR2 is YYREEE (reference sequence). CDR3 DNA sequence: TGTGCCAGCAGGCCTAGCGGGACCGTCTCCTACAATGAGCAGTTCTTC. This sequence encodes CASRPSGTVSYNEQFF.

The chain recombines TRBV28 with TRBJ1-5; possibly TRBD1 for D (6 bases). CDR3 length equals 15 residues. Per the germline V gene, CDR1 is MDHEN and CDR2 is SYDVKM. The V gene lost 4 bases and the J gene lost 5 bases, with 15 bases spanning the gap. Here the CDR3 DNA reads TGTGCCAGCAGTTCCGGGACACTAGGCCATCAGCCCCAGCATTTT. Residues: CASSSGTLGHQPQHF.

This clone was counted once. The chain carries TRBV2 and TRBJ1-2; 7 bases line up with TRBD1. Germline V gene lookup returns CDR1 SNHLY and CDR2 FYNNEI. CDR3 size: 15 residues. J lost 4 bases, V lost 1 base, and 6 bases had no gene match. The CDR3 DNA follows: TGTGCCAGCAGTGAAGAAGGGGGCCGACTCTATGGCTACACCTTC. Translating it yields CASSEEGGRLYGYTF.

V and J are TRBV29-1 and TRBJ2-2, with 12 positions matching TRBD2. CDR3 length: 13 amino acids. Germline loops: CDR1 SQVTM, CDR2 ANQGSEA. With V trimmed by 5 bases and J by 6 bases, 1 base remained unmatched. This CDR3 is CSVRLAGAGELFF. The CDR3 DNA is TGCAGCGTTCGACTAGCGGGAGCCGGGGAGCTGTTTTTT.

The chain is built from TRBV25-1 and TRBJ2-5; 8 bases are shared with TRBD2. Germline lookup yields CDR1 MGHDK and CDR2 SYGVNS. CDR3 length: 17 amino acids. V lost 2 bases to trimming and J lost 2 bases; unmatched junction nucleotides: 10. In DNA, the CDR3 is TGTGCCAGCAGTGAACGCCCGGGTAGCGGGGTGCAAGAGACCCAGTACTTC. It is translated as CASSERPGSGVQETQYF.

The chain links TRBV6-6 to TRBJ1-2; D is uncertain. The CDR3 runs 12 residues. CDR1 is MNHNY and CDR2 is SVGAGI in the germline V gene (reference sequence). V was cut by 6 bases and J by 5 bases, with 10 bases left in between. CDR3 in amino acids: CASSRSEYGYTF. The CDR3 DNA reads as TGTGCCAGCAGCCGATCAGAGTATGGCTACACCTTC.

The gene calls are TRBV29-1 and TRBJ1-1; no clear D gene. The CDR3 totals 13 residues. CDR1 and CDR2 (germline): SQVTM, ANQGSEA. Between the trimmed V and J ends, which lost 7 bases and 3 bases, there was a span of 15 bases. CDR3 in DNA: TGCAGCGGGGCGAGCGCGAGGGACACTGAAGCTTTCTTT. Translating it yields CSGASARDTEAFF.

V gene TRBV15 combines with J gene TRBJ2-7; 11 nucleotides line up with TRBD1. Germline assignment: CDR1 LNHNV and CDR2 YYDKDF (reference sequence). The V and J ends lost 4 bases and 5 bases, in that order; junction bases with no gene match: 13. This CDR3 is 17 amino acids long. Here the CDR3 reads CATSTPAPGTGGDEQYF. The CDR3 DNA reads as TGTGCCACCAGCACCCCGGCCCCCGGGACAGGGGGGGACGAGCAGTACTTC.

This chain connects TRBV9 to TRBJ2-2, with a possible D match to TRBD1 (6 bases). V lost 0 bases and J lost 4, with 10 bases in between. The CDR3 has 15 amino acids. CDR1 is SGDLS, CDR2 YYNGEE, per germline. The CDR3 sequence: CASSVGTGSTGELFF. The DNA for the CDR3 is TGTGCCAGCAGCGTAGGCACAGGGTCCACCGGGGAGCTGTTTTTT.

The V gene is TRBV6-1, the J gene TRBJ2-7; 8 bases are shared with TRBD1. Losses at the gene ends were 7 bases for V and 7 bases for J; bases not matched to a gene: 12. CDR3 length: 14 amino acids. Germline CDR1 MNHNS, CDR2 SASEGT. CDR3 in amino acids: CASTPGDRRREQYF. DNA of the CDR3: TGTGCCAGCACTCCTGGGGACAGGAGGCGGGAGCAGTACTTC.

This rearrangement joins TRBV6-4 to TRBJ2-3; tentative D call: TRBD2 (5 bases). V was pared by 0 bases and J by 4 bases, with 20 bases between. The CDR3 has 18 amino acids. Germline CDR1 MRHNA, CDR2 SNTAGT. CDR3: CASSDSSYIEDWADTQYF. The CDR3 DNA sequence: TGTGCCAGCAGTGACTCGAGTTATATCGAGGACTGGGCAGATACGCAGTATTTT.

The J gene is TRBJ1-4, the V gene TRBV30; 7 nucleotides match TRBD1. Germline values: CDR1 GTSNPN, CDR2 SVGIG (reference sequence). CDR3 length equals 15 residues. With 0 bases clipped from V and 8 bases from J, the junction kept 9 bases outside the gene matches. CDR3 nucleotide sequence: TGTGCCTGGAGTGTGGGACAGCCGTCCAGAGAAAAACTGTTTTTT. Its protein is CAWSVGQPSREKLFF.

The rearrangement uses TRBV7-2 and TRBJ1-4, with a possible D match to TRBD1 (6 bases). This CDR3 spans 15 amino acids. Trimming cost V 4 bases and J 0 bases, with 9 bases left between them. From germline, CDR1 is SGHTA and CDR2 FQGNSA. The CDR3 DNA is TGTGCCAGCAGCTCAAAGGGGGCAACTAATGAAAAACTGTTTTTT. Protein product: CASSSKGATNEKLFF. Together with reference TRBV7-2 and TRBJ1-4, the CDR3 gives the full variable domain: GAGVSQSPSNKVTEKGKDVELRCDPISGHTALYWYRQSLGQGLEFLIYFQGNSAPDKSGLPSDRFSAERTGGSVSTLTIQRTQQEDSAVYLCASSSKGATNEKLFFGSGTQLSVL.

The sample holds one count of this clone. This chain connects TRBV19 to TRBJ2-5, with a tentative D call TRBD1 (6 bases). Trimming stripped 4 bases from V and 1 base from J, with 16 bases between. Germline lookup yields CDR1 LNHDA and CDR2 SQIVND (reference sequence). This CDR3 region has 16 residues. The CDR3 protein is CASSKWVDSTQETQYF. As DNA, the CDR3 is TGTGCCAGTAGTAAGTGGGTGGACAGTACCCAAGAGACCCAGTACTTC.

This chain's CDR3 is CASSTPSTGGGNQPQHF. Written as DNA, the CDR3 is TGTGCCAGTAGTACTCCATCGACAGGGGGTGGGAATCAGCCCCAGCATTTT. The V gene is TRBV19, the J gene TRBJ1-5; 9 nucleotides line up with TRBD1. Germline lookup yields CDR1 LNHDA and CDR2 SQIVND (reference sequence). V lost 4 bases and J lost 4; bases outside the gene matches: 11. The CDR3 is 17 residues long.

The chain recombines TRBV2 with TRBJ1-1; maybe TRBD1 (5 bases). The CDR3 extends over 15 amino acids. Germline CDR1 is SNHLY and CDR2 is FYNNEI. The V and J ends lost 8 bases and 0 bases respectively, with 16 bases between them. DNA for the CDR3: TGTGCCAGCTCGGGGCCCCGGGGCCTGAACACTGAAGCTTTCTTT. Its translation is CASSGPRGLNTEAFF.

The chain links TRBV30 to TRBJ1-1; 8 bases are a match to TRBD1. The CDR3 is 14 residues long. J was trimmed by 1 base and V by 3 bases; bases with no gene match: 4. CDR1 is GTSNPN and CDR2 is SVGIG in the germline V gene (reference sequence). CDR3: CAWRLDRANTEAFF. The CDR3 coding sequence is TGTGCCTGGAGGCTGGACAGGGCGAACACTGAAGCTTTCTTT.

The chain combines TRBV6-5 with TRBJ2-1; 9 bases line up with TRBD2. V lost 8 bases, J lost 4 bases, and 9 bases stayed unmatched. The germline gives CDR1 MNHEY, CDR2 SVGAGI. This CDR3 region has 15 residues. The CDR3 sequence: CASDLGLAGYNEQFF. Here the CDR3 DNA reads TGTGCCAGCGATTTAGGGCTAGCGGGGTACAATGAGCAGTTCTTC.

On this clone itself: Other nucleotide sequences in the sample specify the same CDR3. The chain is built from TRBV5-1 and TRBJ1-6, with D perhaps matching TRBD1 (5 bases). The CDR3 runs to 13 residues. V lost 4 bases to trimming and J lost 10 bases, with 12 bases between them. CDR1 and CDR2 (germline): SGHRS, YFSETQ. The CDR3 is CASSPDSNSPLHF. The CDR3 DNA is TGCGCCAGCAGCCCTGACAGTAACTCACCCCTCCACTTT.

The chain joins TRBV28 to TRBJ2-2; D not resolved. The CDR3 spans 13 residues. From germline, CDR1 is MDHEN and CDR2 SYDVKM. Trimming pared 7 bases from V and 3 bases from J, leaving 9 bases between. The CDR3 bases are TGTGCCAGCATTAACTCGGACACCGGGGAGCTGTTTTTT. This codes for CASINSDTGELFF.

The gene calls are TRBV5-1 and TRBJ2-1, with a tentative D call TRBD1 (5 bases). This CDR3 region has 14 residues. Trimming took off 9 bases at V and 0 bases at J, with 13 bases between the two ends. CDR1 and CDR2 from the germline V gene are SGHRS and YFSETQ. CDR3 protein: CATHAGYSYNEQFF. CDR3 nucleotide sequence: TGCGCCACCCACGCAGGGTACTCCTACAATGAGCAGTTCTTC.

The gene calls are TRBV6-5 and TRBJ2-5; unclear D gene. Germline V gene lookup returns CDR1 MNHEY and CDR2 SVGAGI. The CDR3 contains 14 residues. Deletions cut 5 bases from V and 1 base from J, with 11 bases between. CDR3 region: CASSPRAAQETQYF. The CDR3 coding sequence is TGTGCCAGCAGTCCCCGAGCTGCCCAAGAGACCCAGTACTTC.

In its sample, this clone was seen a few times. The sample carries other DNA sequences with the same CDR3. CDR3 region: CASSLASYEQYF. CDR3 sequence (DNA): TGCGCCAGCAGCTTGGCCTCCTACGAGCAGTACTTC. The V gene is TRBV5-1, the J gene TRBJ2-7, with D uncertain. Germline V gene sequence: CDR1 SGHRS, CDR2 YFSETQ. V was shortened by 0 bases and J by 0 bases, with 1 base between the two germline ends. The CDR3 spans 12 residues.

CDR3: CASSLNPASGNTIYF. As DNA, the CDR3 is TGCGCCAGCAGCTTGAATCCCGCCTCTGGAAACACCATATATTTT. The chain carries TRBV5-1 and TRBJ1-3; D remains ambiguous. Germline loops: CDR1 SGHRS, CDR2 YFSETQ. There are 15 residues in the CDR3. Trimming removed 1 base from V and 0 bases from J, with 8 bases in between.

The chain joins TRBV19 to TRBJ2-2, with TRBD2 as a possible D gene (6 bases). From germline, CDR1 is LNHDA and CDR2 SQIVND (reference sequence). This CDR3 is built from 13 residues. V was cut by 11 bases and J by 5 bases, with 15 bases left in between. The CDR3 DNA reads TGTGCCGCTAAACCGGAGGGGACCGGGGAGCTGTTTTTT. Its translation: CAAKPEGTGELFF.

This chain uses TRBV7-2 with TRBJ1-3; a possible D gene is TRBD1 (5 bases). The CDR3 runs 16 residues. The V end was cut by 5 bases, the J end by 0 bases, with 14 bases between. Germline V gives CDR1 SGHTA, CDR2 FQGNSA. CDR3 loop: CASSPHRSLSGNTIYF. The CDR3 nucleotides read TGTGCCAGCAGCCCTCACAGGTCCCTCTCTGGAAACACCATATATTTT.

The chain combines TRBV28 with TRBJ2-7; D perhaps matches TRBD1 (7 bases). V lost 6 bases and J 6 bases, leaving 12 bases between the germline ends. Germline CDR1 reads MDHEN; CDR2 reads SYDVKM. The CDR3 sequence is 12 residues long. The DNA for the CDR3 is TGTGCCAGCAGGCCAGGGGGGACCGAGCAGTACTTC. This encodes CASRPGGTEQYF.

The chain uses TRBV7-2 and TRBJ2-7, with 9 bases that match TRBD2. Germline loops: CDR1 SGHTA, CDR2 FQGNSA. Germline trimming cut 8 bases from V and 3 bases from J; bases unmatched to any gene: 5. This CDR3 contains 13 residues. CDR3 nucleotide sequence: TGTGCCAGCGGCCGCGGGGGGGGCTACGAGCAGTACTTC. Translation gives CASGRGGGYEQYF.

On this clone itself: A junction boundary mismatches the germline segment, possibly from a read error. The chain uses TRBV28 and TRBJ1-1; D gene unclear. There are 11 residues in the CDR3. Germline V lookup: CDR1 MDHEN, CDR2 SYDVKM. The CDR3 region has the DNA TGCGTTAGTAGGAGGAACACTGAAGCTTTCTTT. It translates to CVSRRNTEAFF.